Sequencing of this T cell receptor beta chain was carried out in a study of CD8+CD57+ T cells in acquired aplastic anemia. Whole-study results and caveats: The study identified roughly 29 CD8+ CDR3 sequences shared by patients and controls. The study found no significant CD8+ Simpson's diversity difference between patients and controls.

An expansion of CD8+CD57+ cells by flow cytometry had been shown in patients chosen for sequencing. Each patient carried a diagnosis of severe acquired aplastic anemia. The V gene lost 3 bases and the J gene lost 13 bases, with 12 bases spanning the gap. This CDR3 contains 11 residues. The germline V gene encodes CDR1 SQVTM and CDR2 ANQGSEA. This clonotype was seen ten or more times. The target antigen is unknown. Both TCR beta VDJ combination and CDR3 sequence profiling were carried out. Genomic DNA was the template for this profiling. TCRdb ran MiXCR on the reads and lists one entry per CDR3 protein. Of a few hundred thousand distinct CDR3 sequences detected, approximately 58% appear once; the ten largest clones hold around 1.3%.

Sequencing used sorted CD4+, CD8+, or CD8+CD57+ T cells (not recorded which) from PBMCs. The rearrangement links TRBV29-1 to TRBJ1-4; the D gene is possibly TRBD1 (6 bases). This receptor was taken from a human donor with aplastic anemia. The DNA for the CDR3 is TGCAGCGTTGAGGAGGGGGTCGGACTGTTTTTT. This gives the protein CSVEEGVGLFF.